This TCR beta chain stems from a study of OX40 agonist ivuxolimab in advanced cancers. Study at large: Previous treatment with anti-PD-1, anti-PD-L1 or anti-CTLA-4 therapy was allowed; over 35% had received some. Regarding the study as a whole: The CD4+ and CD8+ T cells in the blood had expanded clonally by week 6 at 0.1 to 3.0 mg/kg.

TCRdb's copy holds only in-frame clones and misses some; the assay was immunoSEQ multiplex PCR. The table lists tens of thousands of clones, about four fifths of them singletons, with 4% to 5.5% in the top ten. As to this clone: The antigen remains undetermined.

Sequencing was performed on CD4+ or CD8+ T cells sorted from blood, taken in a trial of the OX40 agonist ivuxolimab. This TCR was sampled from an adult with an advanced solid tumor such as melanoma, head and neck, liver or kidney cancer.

The CDR3 DNA sequence: TGTGCCAGCAGTTTATCCGGAGGGCTGGGGGAAAAACTGTTTTTT. Protein: CASSLSGGLGEKLFF. The rearrangement uses TRBV28 and TRBJ1-4; unclear D gene. V was pared by 1 base and J by 8 bases, with 14 bases between. The V gene's germline CDR1 is MDHEN and CDR2 SYDVKM. The CDR3 consists of 15 residues.